This T cell receptor beta chain originates from a study of human T cells and chemical hapten exposure. The length of the CDR3 is 17 residues. CDR1 is MNHEY, CDR2 SVGAGI, per germline. TCRdb fed the RACE reads into MiXCR, producing one record per CDR3 protein. Of roughly 60,000 distinct CDR3 sequences detected, around 7% appear once; the ten largest clones hold around 1.6%. As concerns this clonotype: A much larger clone differs from this one at a single base, so this may be a read error.

Time point noted: pre-sensitization, week 0. Specified treatment: therapeutic diphenylcyclopropenone sensitization with weekly scalp DPC. Sample: whole blood, taken in connection with sensitization to the hapten diphenylcyclopropenone (DPC). The receptor's source is a woman in her twenties or thirties with alopecia areata. Some clones in this sample may be carry-over from other donors' samples. This chain connects TRBV6-5 to TRBJ1-1; 9 bases are a match to TRBD1. As DNA, the CDR3 is TGTGCCAGCAGTCATCTAAGCGGACAGGGGCCGAACAATGAAGCTTTCTTT. This sequence encodes CASSHLSGQGPNNEAFF.